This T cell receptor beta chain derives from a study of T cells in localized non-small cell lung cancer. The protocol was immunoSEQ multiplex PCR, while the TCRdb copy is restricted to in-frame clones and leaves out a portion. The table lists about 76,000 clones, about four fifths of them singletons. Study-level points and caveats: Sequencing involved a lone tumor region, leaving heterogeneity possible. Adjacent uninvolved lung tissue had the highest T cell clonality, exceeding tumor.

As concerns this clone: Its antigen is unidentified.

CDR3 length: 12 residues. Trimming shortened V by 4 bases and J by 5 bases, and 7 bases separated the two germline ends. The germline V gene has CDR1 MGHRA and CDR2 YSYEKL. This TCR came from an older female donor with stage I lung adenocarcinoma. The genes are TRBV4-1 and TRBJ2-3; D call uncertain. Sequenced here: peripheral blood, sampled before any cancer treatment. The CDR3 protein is CASSLAQDTQYF. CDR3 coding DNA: TGCGCCAGCAGCCTCGCTCAAGATACGCAGTATTTT.